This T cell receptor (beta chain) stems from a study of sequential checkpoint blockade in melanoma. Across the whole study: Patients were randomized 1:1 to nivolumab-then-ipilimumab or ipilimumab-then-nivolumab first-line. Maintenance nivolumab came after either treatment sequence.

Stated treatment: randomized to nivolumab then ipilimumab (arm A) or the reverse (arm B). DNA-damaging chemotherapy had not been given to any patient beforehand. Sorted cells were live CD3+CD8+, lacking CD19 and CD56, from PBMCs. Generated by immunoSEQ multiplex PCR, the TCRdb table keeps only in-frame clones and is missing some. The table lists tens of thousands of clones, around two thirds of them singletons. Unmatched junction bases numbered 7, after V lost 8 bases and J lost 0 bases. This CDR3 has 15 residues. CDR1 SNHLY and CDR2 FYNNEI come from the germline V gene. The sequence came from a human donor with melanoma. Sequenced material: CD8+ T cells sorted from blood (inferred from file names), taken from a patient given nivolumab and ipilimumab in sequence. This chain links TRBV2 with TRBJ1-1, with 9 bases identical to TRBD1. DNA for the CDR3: TGTGCCAGCGTCACAGGGGGCGGGATGAACACTGAAGCTTTCTTT. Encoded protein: CASVTGGGMNTEAFF.